A single sample is the source of the 18 T cell receptor beta chains below, sequenced in a study of blood T cell repertoires in COVID-19. The data were produced by immunoSEQ multiplex PCR, yet TCRdb's version contains in-frame clones alone and is incomplete. In the table there are fewer than 350,000 clones, about 90% of which are singletons. The sequencing sample was made of peripheral blood. The receptors stem from a woman in her 30s with COVID-19, enrolled during active disease.

This sequence joins TRBV4-2 and TRBJ2-5; D is uncertain. Germline V gene sequence: CDR1 LGHNA, CDR2 YNFKEQ. The CDR3 has 14 amino acids. V was clipped by 4 bases and J by 1 base, with 10 bases between them. The CDR3 DNA reads TGTGCCAGCAGCCGCGGTGCGGCCCAAGAGACCCAGTACTTC. This gives the protein CASSRGAAQETQYF.

The chain is built from TRBV7-9 and TRBJ2-4; TRBD2 matches at 8 bases. The CDR3 is made up of 17 amino acids. V was pared by 5 bases and J by 0 bases, with 9 bases of the junction left unmatched. Germline V lookup: CDR1 SEHNR, CDR2 FQNEAQ (reference sequence). The CDR3 spells CASSLRGGDLAKNIQYF. The CDR3 DNA reads as TGTGCCAGCAGCCTTCGGGGGGGCGATCTAGCCAAAAACATTCAGTACTTC.

The chain recombines TRBV6-4 with TRBJ2-5, with 7 bases identical to TRBD2. The CDR3 extends over 16 amino acids. J lost 2 bases, V lost 0 bases, and 6 bases had no gene match. Germline values: CDR1 MRHNA, CDR2 SNTAGT. This chain's CDR3 is CASSDSLRDYQETQYF. DNA for the CDR3: TGTGCCAGCAGTGACTCCCTCCGGGACTATCAAGAGACCCAGTACTTC.

The chain uses TRBV2 and TRBJ1-1, with D perhaps matching TRBD1 (5 bases). Germline V lookup: CDR1 SNHLY, CDR2 FYNNEI. The CDR3 loop spans 16 amino acids. V was clipped by 7 bases and J by 0 bases, with 18 bases between them. CDR3 residues: CASTRTGRGMNTEAFF. The CDR3 bases are TGTGCCAGCACGAGGACGGGGCGCGGGATGAACACTGAAGCTTTCTTT.

This clone appeared once. The rearrangement joins TRBV4-1 to TRBJ1-1; possibly TRBD1 for D (6 bases). Germline loops: CDR1 MGHRA, CDR2 YSYEKL. V was cut by 6 bases and J by 4 bases, with 18 bases left in between. The CDR3 consists of 15 residues. In DNA, the CDR3 is TGCGCCAGCAGACAGGCAGGGGTTGGGGGCACTGAAGCTTTCTTT. Translating it yields CASRQAGVGGTEAFF.

The chain is built from TRBV7-6 and TRBJ1-5; D is perhaps TRBD1 (5 bases). From germline, CDR1 is SGHVS and CDR2 FNYEAQ. The CDR3 spans 22 residues. Trimming shortened V by 4 bases and J by 2 bases, and 33 bases separated the two germline ends. The CDR3 region is CASSSLTGEPRDLEDCNQPQHF. Here the CDR3 DNA reads TGTGCCAGCAGCTCCCTTACGGGGGAGCCCCGGGACTTAGAAGATTGCAATCAGCCCCAGCATTTT.

The chain recombines TRBV7-9 with TRBJ2-6; possibly TRBD2 for D (5 bases). The V and J ends lost 6 bases and 4 bases respectively, with 16 bases between them. The CDR3 has 16 amino acids. CDR1 is SEHNR and CDR2 is FQNEAQ in the germline V gene (reference sequence). CDR3 bases: TGTGCCAGCAGGGCTTATGAGGGCTCCGGGGCCAACGTCCTGACTTTC. It is translated as CASRAYEGSGANVLTF.

This clone was observed a single time. This chain uses TRBV18 with TRBJ2-1; 7 bases are shared with TRBD1. Germline V CDR1 and CDR2: KGHSH, LQKENI. This CDR3 spans 16 amino acids. V was clipped by 4 bases and J by 0 bases; unmatched bases: 6. The chain's CDR3 is CASSRQGVSSYNEQFF. CDR3 nucleotide sequence: TGTGCCAGCTCACGGCAGGGGGTCAGCTCCTACAATGAGCAGTTCTTC.

The rearrangement joins TRBV7-6 to TRBJ1-1; D gene uncertain. With 2 bases removed from V and 2 bases from J, the gap between germline ends came to 6 bases. The germline V gene has CDR1 SGHVS and CDR2 FNYEAQ. The CDR3 totals 13 residues. This CDR3 is CASSLWQNTEAFF. The CDR3 DNA follows: TGTGCCAGCAGCTTATGGCAAAACACTGAAGCTTTCTTT. Filled out from reference TRBV7-6 and TRBJ1-1, the complete variable domain reads GAGVSQSPRYKVTKRGQDVALRCDPISGHVSLYWYRQALGQGPEFLTYFNYEAQQDKSGLPNDRFSAERPEGSISTLTIQRTEQRDSAMYRCASSLWQNTEAFFGQGTRLTVV.

The chain uses TRBV5-3 and TRBJ1-1; TRBD1 might be the D (6 bases). TRBV5-3 is flagged as an ORF with uncertain function. The ends were cut back, 5 bases at V and 5 bases at J, with 16 bases in the middle. The CDR3 covers 14 residues. The chain's CDR3 is CARRPMGAMTEAFF. CDR3 bases: TGTGCCAGAAGACCTATGGGGGCGATGACTGAAGCTTTCTTT.

This clone has more than one count but fewer than ten. The V and J genes are TRBV28 and TRBJ2-5, with 14 bases fitting TRBD2. Germline V gene lookup returns CDR1 MDHEN and CDR2 SYDVKM. The CDR3 length is 16 residues. The junction had 5 bases not matched to a gene; V was cut back by 5 bases and J by 3 bases. The CDR3 region is CASSPGTSGGKETQYF. In DNA, the CDR3 is TGTGCCAGCAGTCCCGGGACTAGCGGGGGAAAAGAGACCCAGTACTTC.

The gene calls are TRBV9 and TRBJ2-3; 7 bases align to TRBD2. Unmatched junction bases numbered 4, after V lost 3 bases and J lost 0 bases. Germline values: CDR1 SGDLS, CDR2 YYNGEE. The CDR3 spans 15 residues. Written as DNA, the CDR3 is TGTGCCAGCAGCGGGGAGGGAGCTAGCACAGATACGCAGTATTTT. Protein: CASSGEGASTDTQYF.

This clone occurred once. The gene calls are TRBV9 and TRBJ2-1, with a possible D match to TRBD2 (6 bases). The CDR3 runs to 13 residues. Per germline, CDR1 SGDLS and CDR2 YYNGEE. The V gene lost 0 bases and the J gene lost 7 bases, with 8 bases spanning the gap. The CDR3 DNA follows: TGTGCCAGCAGCGTAGCGGGAGCTAATGAGCAGTTCTTC. Its protein is CASSVAGANEQFF.

The chain combines TRBV10-3 with TRBJ1-6; 9 bases are shared with TRBD1. The V gene's germline CDR1 is ENHRY and CDR2 SYGVKD. The CDR3 has 14 residues. J gave up 9 bases and V 5 bases, and 5 bases lay outside the gene matches. In DNA, the CDR3 is TGTGCCATCAGTTCCGGACAGGGGTTTTCACCCCTCCACTTT. Its translation: CAISSGQGFSPLHF.

The CDR3 DNA reads as TGTGCCAGTAGATTACAGGGTGGGAACACTGAAGCTTTCTTT. Translated: CASRLQGGNTEAFF. The genes are TRBV19 and TRBJ1-1; D may be TRBD1 (6 bases). Trimming took off 6 bases at V and 1 base at J, with 12 bases between the two ends. Per germline, CDR1 LNHDA and CDR2 SQIVND (reference sequence). CDR3 length equals 14 residues.

This clone was recorded only once. The chain combines TRBV5-4 with TRBJ1-3, with D unclear. CDR3 size: 12 residues. CDR1 is SGHNT and CDR2 is YYREEE in the germline V gene (reference sequence). V was clipped by 2 bases and J by 4 bases, with 4 bases between them. CDR3 residues: CASSFSGNTIYF. CDR3 sequence (DNA): TGTGCCAGCAGCTTCTCGGGAAACACCATATATTTT.

Comment on this clone: The junction departs from germline at one end; a sequencing error may be responsible. The CDR3 loop is CASREDRDSYNEQFF. CDR3 coding DNA: TGTGCCAGCAGGGAAGACAGAGACTCCTACAATGAGCAGTTCTTC. V gene TRBV6-1 combines with J gene TRBJ2-1; a weak D match, TRBD1 (5 bases). CDR1 is MNHNS and CDR2 is SASEGT in the germline V gene. The CDR3 extends over 15 amino acids.

The chain employs TRBV10-3 and TRBJ2-1, with TRBD1 matching over 10 bases. The length of the CDR3 is 19 residues. V trimming: 0 bases; J trimming: 0 bases; junction bases outside the gene matches: 8. Germline V gives CDR1 ENHRY, CDR2 SYGVKD. The CDR3 loop is CAISESKLGTGDSYNEQFF. The CDR3 DNA sequence: TGTGCCATCAGTGAGTCGAAGCTAGGGACAGGGGACTCCTACAATGAGCAGTTCTTC.